This T cell receptor beta chain is from a study of tumor-infiltrating lymphocytes in primary liver carcinoma. Germline-derived CDR1 and CDR2 are SGHRS and YFSETQ. The CDR3 consists of 13 residues. From unsorted bulk tissue weighing roughly 17-31 mg, DNA and RNA were co-extracted. The authors made TCR beta cDNA from 500 to 600 ng total RNA with a constant-region primer. A slightly modified ARM-PCR protocol with three nested multiplex PCR rounds produced these TCR beta libraries. Two initial PCR rounds of about 10 cycles each paired TRBV1-TRBV30 forward primers with a C-beta reverse primer. In TCRdb, the multiplex PCR reads were re-called with MiXCR into one record per CDR3 protein. The table records 20,000 or so distinct CDR3 sequences, around 72% of them present only once. This clonotype has just one count. The CDR3 does not close with the conserved phenylalanine or tryptophan, likely indicating a read error.

The chain recombines TRBV5-1 with TRBJ1-1; D is undetermined. The receptor was derived from a man between 40 and 49 years old with primary liver carcinoma and hepatitis B virus infection. The material sequenced was liver tumor tissue from sampling region 1. The sample's subset: tumor region T1, superior pole. The CDR3 DNA is TGCGCCAGCAGCTTGGCCGGGAACACTGATGCTTTCTTA. Amino acid sequence: CASSLAGNTDAFL.